These T cell receptor beta chains were read from a single sample in a study of blood T cell repertoires in COVID-19. Profiling relied on immunoSEQ multiplex PCR, and the TCRdb table lists in-frame clones only, not all of them. Of around 320,000 clones listed, about 90% are singletons. The sequenced sample consisted of peripheral blood. The receptors derive from a man between 18 and 35 years old with active or convalescent COVID-19. Both conserved end residues are part of each CDR3. Fields, in order: clone size, D gene, V gene, J gene, CDR3 DNA, CDR3 protein. D genes are given only for firm matches. Rows may omit the clone size; those that give it use once, few, many or a size class.

clone_size: NA; d_call: NA; v_call: TRBV9; j_call: TRBJ2-7; cdr3_nt: TGTGCCAGCAGCGTAAACGCCCAGGGGCGCCCCTACGAGCAGTACTTC; cdr3_aa: CASSVNAQGRPYEQYF
clone_size: NA; d_call: NA; v_call: TRBV5-8; j_call: TRBJ2-1; cdr3_nt: TGTGCCAGCAGCTTGGCGGGGGAATCCTACAATGAGCAGTTCTTC; cdr3_aa: CASSLAGESYNEQFF
clone_size: NA; d_call: NA; v_call: TRBV24-1; j_call: TRBJ2-2; cdr3_nt: TGTGCCACCAGTGATAGAGGAAAGACCGGGGAGCTGTTTTTT; cdr3_aa: CATSDRGKTGELFF
clone_size: once; d_call: TRBD1; v_call: TRBV2; j_call: TRBJ2-7; cdr3_nt: TGTGCCAGCAATCGCGGACAGGGGTCCTACGAGCAGTACTTC; cdr3_aa: CASNRGQGSYEQYF
clone_size: once; d_call: TRBD1; v_call: TRBV6-5; j_call: TRBJ2-7; cdr3_nt: TGTGCCAGCAGTTTAGGACAGGAGAGCTCCTACGAGCAGTACTTC; cdr3_aa: CASSLGQESSYEQYF
clone_size: few; d_call: TRBD1; v_call: TRBV6-5; j_call: TRBJ1-5; cdr3_nt: TGTGCCAGCACAAGAGGACAGGGGAATCCCCAGCATTTT; cdr3_aa: CASTRGQGNPQHF
clone_size: NA; d_call: TRBD1; v_call: TRBV3-1/TRBV3-2; j_call: TRBJ1-1; cdr3_nt: TGTGCCAGCAGCCCCCAGGGGGATCACACTGAAGCTTTCTTT; cdr3_aa: CASSPQGDHTEAFF
clone_size: NA; d_call: NA; v_call: TRBV4-1; j_call: TRBJ1-4; cdr3_nt: TGCGCCAGCAGCCAACTCCTACTCCCAACTAATGAAAAACTGTTTTTT; cdr3_aa: CASSQLLLPTNEKLFF
clone_size: NA; d_call: NA; v_call: TRBV25-1; j_call: TRBJ1-4; cdr3_nt: TGTGCCAGCAGTGAACCCACCGCCCCGGGGGAAAAACTGTTTTTT; cdr3_aa: CASSEPTAPGEKLFF
clone_size: NA; d_call: NA; v_call: TRBV29-1; j_call: TRBJ2-1; cdr3_nt: TGCAGCGTTACAGAAAGAAACTCCTACAATGAGCAGTTCTTC; cdr3_aa: CSVTERNSYNEQFF
clone_size: NA; d_call: NA; v_call: TRBV9; j_call: TRBJ1-1; cdr3_nt: TGTGCCAGCAGCCCCCATCTAGGGGGGAACACTGAAGCTTTCTTT; cdr3_aa: CASSPHLGGNTEAFF
clone_size: NA; d_call: NA; v_call: TRBV5-6; j_call: TRBJ1-4; cdr3_nt: TGTGCCAGCAGCTCAGTACAGGTCGCTAATGAAAAACTGTTTTTT; cdr3_aa: CASSSVQVANEKLFF
clone_size: NA; d_call: NA; v_call: TRBV5-6; j_call: TRBJ2-7; cdr3_nt: TGTGCCAGCAGCTGGGAGAGCTCCTACGAGCAGTACTTC; cdr3_aa: CASSWESSYEQYF
clone_size: NA; d_call: TRBD1; v_call: TRBV18; j_call: TRBJ2-7; cdr3_nt: TGTGCCAGCTCAGCCCTTGGACAGGGGGCCTACGAGCAGTACTTC; cdr3_aa: CASSALGQGAYEQYF
clone_size: NA; d_call: TRBD1; v_call: TRBV5-6; j_call: TRBJ2-1; cdr3_nt: TGTGCCAGCAGCACGGACAGGGAGGCGTATGATGAGCAGTTCTTC; cdr3_aa: CASSTDREAYDEQFF
clone_size: few; d_call: TRBD1; v_call: TRBV25-1; j_call: TRBJ1-4; cdr3_nt: TGTGCCAGCTCAGTGGGACAGGTTCGACCTAATGAAAAACTGTTTTTT; cdr3_aa: CASSVGQVRPNEKLFF
clone_size: NA; d_call: TRBD2; v_call: TRBV7-9; j_call: TRBJ2-3; cdr3_nt: TGTGCCAGCAGGGGACTAGCGGTTAGCACAGATACGCAGTATTTT; cdr3_aa: CASRGLAVSTDTQYF
clone_size: once; d_call: NA; v_call: TRBV4-1; j_call: TRBJ1-4; cdr3_nt: TGCGCCAGCAGCCATGGCAGGGGCACTAGGGGGGAAAAACTGTTTTTT; cdr3_aa: CASSHGRGTRGEKLFF
clone_size: NA; d_call: TRBD1; v_call: TRBV11-2; j_call: TRBJ1-6; cdr3_nt: TGTGCCAGCAGCGGTATTGGGACAGGGTATTCACCCCTCCACTTT; cdr3_aa: CASSGIGTGYSPLHF
clone_size: once; d_call: TRBD2; v_call: TRBV15; j_call: TRBJ2-1; cdr3_nt: TGTGCCACCAGCAGAGGACTAGCGGGGAATGAGCAGTTCTTC; cdr3_aa: CATSRGLAGNEQFF